Below, 30 T cell receptor beta chains from the same sample are listed, as sequenced in a study of CD8 T cells in ankylosing spondylitis. TCRdb reanalysed the 5' RACE reads using MiXCR and keeps one entry per CDR3 protein. The table has tens of thousands of distinct CDR3 sequences, about 5.2% seen once. The sample comprised blood, either unsorted or a sorted T cell fraction (not recorded which). These TCRs come from a male donor with ankylosing spondylitis or in good health (not recorded which).

This clonotype has a handful of counts. The chain is built from TRBV7-9 and TRBJ2-3, with TRBD2 matching over 9 bases. CDR3 length: 15 residues. Germline-derived CDR1 and CDR2 are SEHNR and FQNEAQ (reference sequence). Losses at the gene ends were 1 base for V and 1 base for J; bases not matched to a gene: 0. DNA of the CDR3: TGTGCCAGCAGCTTAGTAGCGGGGGGCACAGATACGCAGTATTTT. This gives the protein CASSLVAGGTDTQYF.

This clonotype occurred many times. The chain links TRBV27 to TRBJ1-2; TRBD1 agrees at 8 bases. Trimming took 5 bases from V and 4 from J; bases not matched to a gene: 6. CDR3 size: 14 residues. Germline V gene sequence: CDR1 MNHEY, CDR2 SMNVEV (reference sequence). The CDR3, as DNA: TGTGCCAGCAGTGCAAACGACAGGGGCTATGGCTACACCTTC. Its translation is CASSANDRGYGYTF.

In this sample, this clonotype turned up many times. The V and J genes are TRBV5-1 and TRBJ1-4, with D uncertain. The germline gives CDR1 SGHRS, CDR2 YFSETQ. This CDR3 has 16 amino acids. V was trimmed by 4 bases and J by 0 bases, leaving 13 bases between them. The CDR3: CASSQNVIATNEKLFF. The DNA of the CDR3 is TGCGCCAGCAGCCAGAATGTCATTGCAACTAATGAAAAACTGTTTTTT.

This clonotype occurred many times. This rearrangement joins TRBV4-1 to TRBJ1-5; TRBD1 matches 8 bases. Germline V CDR1 and CDR2: MGHRA, YSYEKL. There are 15 residues in the CDR3. V was clipped by 4 bases and J by 7 bases; unmatched bases: 9. The CDR3 DNA is TGCGCCAGCAGCCCTCTCAGGACAGGGAACCAGCCCCAGCATTTT. Encoded protein: CASSPLRTGNQPQHF.

This clonotype was recorded many times. This rearrangement joins TRBV28 to TRBJ2-3; TRBD2 matches 9 bases. There are 17 residues in the CDR3. Unmatched junction bases numbered 9, after V lost 3 bases and J lost 2 bases. Germline loops: CDR1 MDHEN, CDR2 SYDVKM. The CDR3: CASSFRPAGGYTDTQYF. The CDR3 nucleotides are TGTGCCAGCAGTTTCCGTCCAGCGGGGGGATACACAGATACGCAGTATTTT.

Many counts were recorded for this clonotype. The chain uses TRBV12-3 or TRBV12-4 and TRBJ2-2, with 8 bases identical to TRBD1. This CDR3 has 15 amino acids. V shed 6 bases, J shed 7 bases, and the junction held 10 bases outside the gene matches. The CDR3: CASSFQGAHGGELFF. CDR3 sequence (DNA): TGTGCCAGCAGCTTCCAGGGGGCGCATGGCGGGGAGCTGTTTTTT.

This clonotype was observed many times. The chain recombines TRBV4-3 with TRBJ2-7, with 8 nucleotides matching TRBD1. Germline V gene data show CDR1 as LGHNA and CDR2 as YSLEER. This CDR3 contains 16 residues. With 0 bases clipped from V and 5 bases from J, the junction kept 9 bases outside the gene matches. The CDR3 region has the DNA TGCGCCAGCAGCCAAGAGGGCGGCACAGGGGGTCACGAGCAGTACTTC. This translates into CASSQEGGTGGHEQYF.

This clonotype was observed many times. The chain recombines TRBV12-3 or TRBV12-4 with TRBJ2-3; TRBD2 matches at 9 bases. The V gene end was trimmed by 4 bases and the J gene end by 4 bases; junction bases not matched to a gene: 9. The CDR3 is 16 residues long. As DNA, the CDR3 is TGTGCCAGCAGTTCTGACGGGACTAGCTACGCAGATACGCAGTATTTT. This sequence encodes CASSSDGTSYADTQYF.

This clonotype was seen repeatedly, ten times or more. This chain links TRBV6-4 with TRBJ1-5; D is unclear. The CDR3 length is 16 residues. Germline CDR1 reads MRHNA; CDR2 reads SNTAGT. V was clipped by 0 bases and J by 9 bases, with 18 bases between them. CDR3 sequence: CASSDSRSAPFLPQHF. Written as DNA, the CDR3 is TGTGCCAGCAGTGACTCGAGGTCTGCGCCTTTCTTGCCCCAGCATTTT.

V is TRBV7-2 and J is TRBJ2-5; 7 nucleotides agree with TRBD1. V lost 5 bases and J lost 2; bases outside the gene matches: 2. The germline gives CDR1 SGHTA, CDR2 FQGNSA. This CDR3 region has 13 residues. The CDR3 spells CASSRGQQETQYF. CDR3 in DNA: TGTGCCAGCAGCCGGGGACAGCAAGAGACCCAGTACTTC.

This clonotype was detected ten times or more. The V call is TRBV20-1, the J call TRBJ1-1; D is possibly TRBD1 (5 bases). This CDR3 is 11 amino acids long. CDR1 and CDR2 (germline): DFQATT, SNEGSKA (reference sequence). CDR3 coding DNA: TGCAGCGGAGGACAGAACACTGAAGCTTTCTTT. It is translated as CSGGQNTEAFF.

This clonotype has a count of ten or more. CDR3 region: CASSQDDKAGGYTF. CDR3 bases: TGCGCCAGCAGCCAAGACGACAAAGCCGGGGGCTACACCTTC. The chain is built from TRBV4-1 and TRBJ1-2; D remains ambiguous. Per germline, CDR1 MGHRA and CDR2 YSYEKL. V lost 0 bases, J lost 8 bases, and 13 bases lay in between. CDR3 length equals 14 residues.

This clonotype was recorded once. This chain uses TRBV7-6 with TRBJ2-1; TRBD1 matches 11 bases. Germline trimming cut 1 base from V and 7 bases from J; bases unmatched to any gene: 3. Germline values: CDR1 SGHVS, CDR2 FNYEAQ. This CDR3 contains 15 residues. CDR3 loop: CASSLVGTGGNEQFF. In nucleotides, the CDR3 is TGTGCCAGCAGCTTAGTGGGGACAGGGGGTAATGAGCAGTTCTTC.

This clonotype appeared many times. V is TRBV21-1 and J is TRBJ2-2; TRBD1 is the table's D call and was not checked against the DNA. TRBV21-1 is assigned pseudogene status. The CDR3 length is 15 residues. The CDR3 DNA sequence: TGTGCCAGCAGCAATCGCAGGGGTCGAACCGGGGAGCTGTTTTTT. Translation: CASSNRRGRTGELFF.

The chain has TRBV7-2 and TRBJ1-1; D gene uncertain. Trimming left V 5 bases short and J 11 bases short, with 15 bases between. The germline CDR1 and CDR2 sequences are SGHTA and FQGNSA. This CDR3 has 12 amino acids. The CDR3 spells CASSPRVLEAFF. Written as DNA, the CDR3 is TGTGCCAGCAGCCCAAGAGTGCTTGAGGCTTTCTTT.

Ten or more counts support this clonotype. The chain couples TRBV5-1 to TRBJ2-5, with D perhaps assigned TRBD1 or TRBD2 (5 bases each). This CDR3 has 15 amino acids. Trimming took off 0 bases at V and 3 bases at J, with 12 bases between the two ends. CDR1 and CDR2 from the germline V gene are SGHRS and YFSETQ. As DNA, the CDR3 is TGCGCCAGCAGCTTGGCTGAGGGGATCAAAGAGACCCAGTACTTC. Its translation: CASSLAEGIKETQYF.

This clonotype was counted only a few times. The genes are TRBV12-3 or TRBV12-4 and TRBJ2-7; 10 bases align to TRBD2. V shed 6 bases, J shed 2 bases, and the junction held 4 bases outside the gene matches. The CDR3 spans 14 residues. The CDR3 sequence: CASSALAGPYEQYF. For the CDR3, the DNA is TGTGCCAGCAGCGCACTAGCGGGGCCCTACGAGCAGTACTTC.

This clonotype has a count of ten or more. The chain joins TRBV6-1 to TRBJ1-2; D may be TRBD1 (5 bases). Germline V CDR1 and CDR2: MNHNS, SASEGT. The CDR3 totals 13 residues. V dropped 6 bases and J dropped 2 bases, with 10 bases sitting between them. The CDR3 sequence is CASRDKTNYGYTF. CDR3 nucleotide sequence: TGTGCCAGCAGGGACAAGACAAACTATGGCTACACCTTC.

There are many counts of this clonotype. J is TRBJ1-6 and V is TRBV12-3 or TRBV12-4; D unresolved. The CDR3 sequence is 15 residues long. Trimming stripped 3 bases from V and 0 bases from J, with 6 bases between. The CDR3 DNA sequence: TGTGCCAGCAGTTTTGGTGGCTCCTATAATTCACCCCTCCACTTT. Its protein product is CASSFGGSYNSPLHF.

This clonotype showed up many times. V gene TRBV12-5 combines with J gene TRBJ2-5; 10 nucleotides align to TRBD2. After removal of 5 bases from V and 1 base from J, the junction contained 7 bases not matched to a gene. This CDR3 is built from 16 residues. Germline-derived CDR1 and CDR2 are LGHNT and FRNRAP. The CDR3 DNA follows: TGTGCTAGTGGTACCTCTAGCGGGGGACTCCAAGAGACCCAGTACTTC. Amino acid sequence: CASGTSSGGLQETQYF.

In this sample, this clonotype turned up many times. J is TRBJ2-7 and V is TRBV27; TRBD2 agrees at 7 bases. The CDR3 is made up of 15 amino acids. CDR1 is MNHEY and CDR2 is SMNVEV in the germline V gene (reference sequence). Germline trimming cut 4 bases from V and 0 bases from J; bases unmatched to any gene: 6. In DNA form, the CDR3 reads TGTGCCAGCAGTTACGGGGGGTCCTTCTCCTACGAGCAGTACTTC. Translating it yields CASSYGGSFSYEQYF.

This clonotype was picked up many times. J is TRBJ2-3 and V is TRBV7-6; 14 bases fit TRBD2. V was clipped by 5 bases and J by 0 bases; unmatched bases: 4. Germline values: CDR1 SGHVS, CDR2 FNYEAQ. CDR3 length equals 17 residues. The CDR3 bases are TGTGCCAGCAGCATCGGGACTAGCGGGGGAAGCACAGATACGCAGTATTTT. Translated: CASSIGTSGGSTDTQYF.

This clonotype was detected many times. The rearrangement links TRBV20-1 to TRBJ2-3, with 7 bases lining up with TRBD1. Trimming at V came to 6 bases and at J to 2 bases, leaving 8 bases not matched to a gene. CDR1 is DFQATT, CDR2 SNEGSKA, per germline (reference sequence). This CDR3 region has 14 residues. The CDR3 protein is CSAWDSQHTDTQYF. The CDR3 nucleotides read TGCAGTGCCTGGGACAGCCAACACACAGATACGCAGTATTTT.

The table lists this clonotype with many counts. The chain is built from TRBV5-6 and TRBJ2-5; D is perhaps TRBD2 (6 bases). Germline CDR1 is SGHDT and CDR2 is YYEEEE. The CDR3 loop spans 13 amino acids. V was pared by 0 bases and J by 5 bases, with 8 bases between. The CDR3 reads CASSLDRGETQYF. CDR3 DNA: TGTGCCAGCAGCTTGGATCGGGGGGAGACCCAGTACTTC.

This clonotype has more than one count but fewer than ten. CDR3 in DNA: TGTGCCAGCAGCGTAGAGGCTATCGGTCAGCCCCAGCATTTT. As protein: CASSVEAIGQPQHF. The V call is TRBV9, the J call TRBJ1-5; no clear D gene. Deletions cut 0 bases from V and 6 bases from J, with 10 bases between. Germline CDR1 reads SGDLS; CDR2 reads YYNGEE. The CDR3 is 14 residues long.

This clonotype was recorded many times. V gene TRBV28 combines with J gene TRBJ1-5; possibly TRBD1 for D (6 bases). Trimming took 6 bases from V and 15 from J, leaving 15 bases between them. Germline-derived CDR1 and CDR2 are MDHEN and SYDVKM. There are 11 residues in the CDR3. Written as DNA, the CDR3 is TGTGCCAGCAGCCGCGGGGAGGGGGGGCATTTT. Residues: CASSRGEGGHF.

The chain carries TRBV30 and TRBJ2-2; no definite D call. The CDR3 spans 15 residues. The V end lost 4 bases, the J end lost 3 bases, and 15 bases lay between the germline ends. Germline assignment: CDR1 GTSNPN and CDR2 SVGIG (reference sequence). The CDR3 sequence is CAWMPLHTYTGELFF. DNA of the CDR3: TGTGCCTGGATGCCCCTCCACACCTACACCGGGGAGCTGTTTTTT.

This clonotype was seen ten or more times. The chain uses TRBV24-1 and TRBJ2-1; a possible D gene is TRBD2 (7 bases). The CDR3 is made up of 14 amino acids. The V end lost 9 bases, the J end lost 0 bases, and 11 bases lay between the germline ends. CDR1 is KGHDR and CDR2 is SFDVKD in the germline V gene. This CDR3 reads CATGGGLSYNEQFF. CDR3 nucleotide sequence: TGTGCCACCGGGGGGGGGCTCTCCTACAATGAGCAGTTCTTC.

This clonotype came up many times. The chain employs TRBV7-6 and TRBJ2-2, with 9 positions matching TRBD1. The CDR3 is 16 residues long. V lost 5 bases, J lost 3 bases, and 7 bases stayed unmatched. Per germline, CDR1 SGHVS and CDR2 FNYEAQ. The CDR3 here is CASSQHRGRDTGELFF. In DNA, the CDR3 is TGTGCCAGCAGCCAACACAGGGGGCGCGACACCGGGGAGCTGTTTTTT.

In this sample, this clonotype turned up many times. This chain connects TRBV2 to TRBJ2-3, with D uncertain. The CDR3 covers 13 residues. V lost 4 bases to trimming and J lost 4 bases, with 9 bases between them. Germline V gives CDR1 SNHLY, CDR2 FYNNEI. Here the CDR3 reads CASSVKASDTQYF. CDR3 bases: TGTGCCAGCAGTGTAAAGGCCTCAGATACGCAGTATTTT.